The 31 T cell receptor beta chains given below trace back to one sample, sequenced in a study of shared clonotypes between healthy human individuals. The table came from immunoSEQ multiplex PCR; TCRdb's copy has only in-frame clones and leaves some out. The data show 2 million or so clones, with roughly 95% seen just once and 0.9% to 1.4% held by the top ten. Naive CD8 cells lacked CD45RO, underwent positive selection for CCR7 and left out terminally differentiated effector memory CD45RA+ cells. The sequenced sample was naive CD8+ T cells sorted from blood. These receptors all come from a man between 18 and 35 years old in good health.

This chain links TRBV5-4 with TRBJ1-1, with D unresolved. The length of the CDR3 is 12 residues. Germline V gene lookup returns CDR1 SGHNT and CDR2 YYREEE (reference sequence). V was trimmed by 1 base and J by 5 bases, leaving 6 bases between them. The CDR3 loop is CASSLLGTEAFF. The CDR3 nucleotides are TGTGCCAGCAGCTTGCTTGGGACTGAAGCTTTCTTT.

The chain is built from TRBV7-8 and TRBJ2-3; TRBD2 might be the D (5 bases). The CDR3 contains 14 residues. Germline assignment: CDR1 SGHVS and CDR2 FQNEAQ. V lost 4 bases to trimming and J lost 5 bases, with 13 bases between them. CDR3 DNA sequence: TGTGCCAGCAGCTCACGGGGAGTCGTAGATACGCAGTATTTT. Translated, it gives CASSSRGVVDTQYF.

V gene TRBV7-8 combines with J gene TRBJ2-5, with a weak D call TRBD1 (6 bases). The CDR3 loop spans 18 amino acids. The V gene lost 4 bases and the J gene lost 4 bases, with 25 bases spanning the gap. Germline CDR1 SGHVS, CDR2 FQNEAQ. CDR3 sequence (DNA): TGTGCCAGCAGCTCCTACGATTTGGACAGCGGCCGGGGAGAGACCCAGTACTTC. Its protein product is CASSSYDLDSGRGETQYF.

This rearrangement joins TRBV30 to TRBJ1-3; TRBD1 aligns across 12 bases. V shed 1 base and J 4 bases; nucleotides not matched to a gene: 11. This CDR3 has 18 amino acids. Germline CDR1 GTSNPN, CDR2 SVGIG (reference sequence). CDR3 amino acids: CAWSAPAGTGGFGNTIYF. CDR3 nucleotide sequence: TGTGCCTGGAGTGCCCCCGCCGGGACAGGGGGCTTCGGAAACACCATATATTTT.

V is TRBV29-1 and J is TRBJ2-7; 9 nucleotides agree with TRBD2. The CDR3 totals 13 residues. V lost 3 bases to trimming and J lost 2 bases; unmatched junction nucleotides: 2. Germline CDR1 and CDR2: SQVTM and ANQGSEA. CDR3 DNA: TGCAGCGTTGAGGCGGGAGGGCCCTACGAGCAGTACTTC. This sequence encodes CSVEAGGPYEQYF.

The chain recombines TRBV5-8 with TRBJ1-2; D gene uncertain. The CDR3 is 13 amino acids. CDR1 and CDR2 from the germline V gene are SGHTS and YDEGEE. V was pared by 4 bases and J by 7 bases, with 14 bases between. The DNA for the CDR3 is TGTGCCAGCAGCGGCTGGGCCCTGGGTGGCTACACCTTC. This translates into CASSGWALGGYTF.

J is TRBJ2-7 and V is TRBV27; weak D call: TRBD2 (6 bases). Germline V lookup: CDR1 MNHEY, CDR2 SMNVEV (reference sequence). V was shortened by 6 bases and J by 7 bases, with 19 bases between the two germline ends. This CDR3 region has 14 residues. The CDR3 is CASSQLGLGDEQYF. In nucleotides, the CDR3 is TGTGCCAGCAGCCAGTTGGGACTCGGAGATGAGCAGTACTTC.

The chain couples TRBV4-2 to TRBJ2-1; TRBD2 agrees at 8 bases. The length of the CDR3 is 14 residues. J was trimmed by 8 bases and V by 4 bases; bases with no gene match: 7. Per the germline V gene, CDR1 is LGHNA and CDR2 is YNFKEQ. The DNA of the CDR3 is TGTGCCAGCAGCCTAACGACTAGCGCGGATGAGCAGTTCTTC. It yields the protein CASSLTTSADEQFF.

V is TRBV13 and J is TRBJ1-3; 7 bases are a match to TRBD1. CDR1 PRHDT and CDR2 FYEKMQ come from the germline V gene (reference sequence). J lost 4 bases, V lost 5 bases, and 8 bases had no gene match. This CDR3 is built from 15 residues. CDR3 protein: CASSAGTDSGNTIYF. In DNA form, the CDR3 reads TGTGCCAGCAGCGCCGGGACAGATTCAGGAAACACCATATATTTT.

As DNA, the CDR3 is TGTGCCAGCACACTGGTGGGAGTTCCATGGCAGCCCCAGCATTTT. As protein: CASTLVGVPWQPQHF. The rearrangement joins TRBV2 to TRBJ1-5; unclear D gene. Germline loops: CDR1 SNHLY, CDR2 FYNNEI. Trimming left V 7 bases short and J 7 bases short, with 20 bases between. The CDR3 is made up of 15 amino acids.

This clone has just one count. The rearrangement uses TRBV19 and TRBJ2-1, with 9 bases lining up with TRBD2. Per the germline V gene, CDR1 is LNHDA and CDR2 is SQIVND (reference sequence). Losses at the gene ends were 6 bases for V and 8 bases for J; bases not matched to a gene: 5. This CDR3 spans 13 amino acids. The CDR3 DNA sequence: TGTGCCAGTAGGTCTAGCGGGGCTCATGAGCAGTTCTTC. It codes for CASRSSGAHEQFF.

About this clone itself: Other DNA sequences in this sample translate to the same CDR3. The CDR3 loop reads CASSVDGGADTQYF. The CDR3 nucleotides read TGTGCCAGCAGCGTGGACGGGGGGGCAGATACGCAGTATTTT. The J gene is TRBJ2-3, the V gene TRBV9; 8 bases align to TRBD2. V trimming: 2 bases; J trimming: 4 bases; junction bases outside the gene matches: 3. The germline CDR1 and CDR2 sequences are SGDLS and YYNGEE. The CDR3 covers 14 residues.

J is TRBJ2-4 and V is TRBV7-2; 15 bases are a match to TRBD2. Germline values: CDR1 SGHTA, CDR2 FQGNSA. With 3 bases clipped from V and 1 base from J, the junction kept 4 bases outside the gene matches. The CDR3 is 18 residues long. CDR3 loop: CASSLTGLAGGAKNIQYF. The CDR3 DNA is TGTGCCAGCAGCTTGACGGGACTAGCGGGAGGCGCCAAAAACATTCAGTACTTC.

The chain carries TRBV27 and TRBJ2-7, with 9 bases fitting TRBD1. Germline V lookup: CDR1 MNHEY, CDR2 SMNVEV (reference sequence). The CDR3 loop spans 14 amino acids. J lost 7 bases, V lost 3 bases, and 7 bases had no gene match. The CDR3 sequence: CASSFLQGAREQYF. The CDR3 DNA is TGTGCCAGCAGTTTCTTACAGGGGGCGAGGGAGCAGTACTTC.

This sequence joins TRBV19 and TRBJ2-2, with D perhaps TRBD1 (6 bases). Trimming cost V 7 bases and J 0 bases, with 12 bases left between them. Germline values: CDR1 LNHDA, CDR2 SQIVND (reference sequence). The CDR3 has 15 residues. CDR3 DNA sequence: TGTGCCAGTACCGTGCGACAGGCGAACACCGGGGAGCTGTTTTTT. Residues: CASTVRQANTGELFF.

The rearrangement joins TRBV4-1 to TRBJ1-1, with no clear D. This CDR3 is built from 14 residues. V shed 6 bases and J shed 5 bases, with 16 bases lying between them. Germline V gives CDR1 MGHRA, CDR2 YSYEKL. Here the CDR3 DNA reads TGCGCCAGCAGTCCCTCGCCGTCGAGGACTGAAGCTTTCTTT. Its protein is CASSPSPSRTEAFF.

V is TRBV6-5 and J is TRBJ2-5, with TRBD2 identical over 11 bases. Losses at the gene ends were 5 bases for V and 5 bases for J; bases not matched to a gene: 4. Germline V lookup: CDR1 MNHEY, CDR2 SVGAGI. The CDR3 is made up of 14 amino acids. Here the CDR3 DNA reads TGTGCCAGCAGTCCGACTAGCGGGATTGAGACCCAGTACTTC. This encodes CASSPTSGIETQYF.

V is TRBV15 and J is TRBJ2-5, with D possibly being TRBD1 or TRBD2 (5 bases each). The CDR3 runs 16 residues. Germline V gives CDR1 LNHNV, CDR2 YYDKDF (reference sequence). The V end lost 3 bases, the J end lost 2 bases, and 16 bases lay between the germline ends. The CDR3 bases are TGTGCCACCAGCAGTCCGGGACCGACGCTACAAGAGACCCAGTACTTC. This encodes CATSSPGPTLQETQYF.

The chain employs TRBV5-1 and TRBJ2-5; weak D call: TRBD1 (6 bases). The CDR3 is 14 amino acids. Trimming left V 7 bases short and J 1 base short, with 14 bases between. Germline V gives CDR1 SGHRS, CDR2 YFSETQ. Here the CDR3 reads CASAYRAIQETQYF. CDR3 bases: TGCGCCAGCGCCTACAGGGCTATCCAAGAGACCCAGTACTTC.

This chain uses TRBV4-1 with TRBJ2-1; TRBD1 aligns across 8 bases. The trim removed 4 bases at V and 9 bases at J, leaving 14 bases unmatched. The V gene's germline CDR1 is MGHRA and CDR2 YSYEKL. The CDR3 is 16 residues long. The CDR3 nucleotides read TGCGCCAGCAGCCTGCGACAGGGGAATCTACAAAGTGAGCAGTTCTTC. Translating it yields CASSLRQGNLQSEQFF.

This clone was seen a single time. The rearrangement links TRBV30 to TRBJ1-2, with 7 nucleotides matching TRBD1. Germline V gene lookup returns CDR1 GTSNPN and CDR2 SVGIG (reference sequence). CDR3 size: 13 residues. V shed 2 bases and J 7 bases; nucleotides not matched to a gene: 7. CDR3 region: CAWSPQGGSGYTF. The CDR3 DNA reads as TGTGCCTGGAGTCCCCAGGGGGGCAGTGGCTACACCTTC.

The chain is built from TRBV4-2 and TRBJ2-7, with 11 bases lining up with TRBD2. Germline V CDR1 and CDR2: LGHNA, YNFKEQ. The CDR3 runs 15 residues. V shed 0 bases and J 3 bases; nucleotides not matched to a gene: 1. DNA for the CDR3: TGTGCCAGCAGCCAAGAGACTAGCGGGGTCTACGAGCAGTACTTC. The encoded protein is CASSQETSGVYEQYF.

The CDR3, as DNA: TGTGCCAGCAGCTCGTGGACTAGCGGGAGGGCTTACGAGCAGTACTTC. Protein: CASSSWTSGRAYEQYF. The chain recombines TRBV7-6 with TRBJ2-7; 15 bases align to TRBD2. The CDR3 consists of 16 residues. Germline-derived CDR1 and CDR2 are SGHVS and FNYEAQ. V trimming: 4 bases; J trimming: 4 bases; junction bases outside the gene matches: 5.

V gene TRBV6-6 combines with J gene TRBJ2-7; 7 nucleotides agree with TRBD2. Looked up from germline, CDR1 is MNHNY and CDR2 is SVGAGI (reference sequence). Losses at the gene ends were 0 bases for V and 6 bases for J; bases not matched to a gene: 8. This CDR3 has 15 residues. The CDR3 protein is CASSYSRESNTEQYF. The CDR3 DNA reads as TGTGCCAGCAGTTACTCGCGGGAGTCAAACACCGAGCAGTACTTC.

This clone was seen just once. V usage is TRBV5-4 and J usage is TRBJ2-3; TRBD2 agrees at 7 bases. The CDR3 has 15 amino acids. V shed 4 bases, J shed 1 base, and the junction held 6 bases outside the gene matches. From germline, CDR1 is SGHNT and CDR2 YYREEE (reference sequence). The CDR3 loop reads CASSPGGIGTDTQYF. The CDR3 DNA reads as TGTGCCAGCAGCCCCGGGGGGATCGGCACAGATACGCAGTATTTT.

CDR3 loop: CASSLGRAGVTYEQYF. The DNA for the CDR3 is TGTGCCAGCAGCTTAGGCCGAGCGGGAGTCACCTACGAGCAGTACTTC. The chain recombines TRBV7-2 with TRBJ2-7; 8 bases align to TRBD2. The CDR3 extends over 16 amino acids. V lost 1 base and J lost 2; bases outside the gene matches: 7. Germline CDR1 reads SGHTA; CDR2 reads FQGNSA.

The chain carries TRBV11-2 and TRBJ1-5, with 7 bases aligning to TRBD1. Per the germline V gene, CDR1 is SGHAT and CDR2 is FQNNGV. The CDR3 is 15 residues long. The V and J ends lost 0 bases and 4 bases, in that order; junction bases with no gene match: 3. The CDR3 here is CASSLETGWNQPQHF. CDR3 DNA: TGTGCCAGCAGCTTAGAGACAGGGTGGAATCAGCCCCAGCATTTT.

The chain is built from TRBV6-1 and TRBJ2-5; D call uncertain. This CDR3 is built from 10 residues. Germline V CDR1 and CDR2: MNHNS, SASEGT. Trimming left V 4 bases short and J 5 bases short, with 2 bases between. The DNA of the CDR3 is TGTGCCAGCAGTGTGGAGACCCAGTACTTC. This sequence encodes CASSVETQYF.

The CDR3 nucleotides read TGTGCCAGCACCGAAGGGGCGGGCGAAGACACAGATACGCAGTATTTT. Translation gives CASTEGAGEDTDTQYF. V gene TRBV6-6 combines with J gene TRBJ2-3; D tentatively fits TRBD1 or TRBD2 (5 bases each). CDR1 and CDR2 (germline): MNHNY, SVGAGI (reference sequence). Trimming took off 7 bases at V and 2 bases at J, with 19 bases between the two ends. The CDR3 length is 16 residues.

The V call is TRBV10-2, the J call TRBJ2-7; 8 nucleotides align to TRBD1. With V trimmed by 1 base and J by 3 bases, 8 bases remained unmatched. This CDR3 has 16 amino acids. Germline values: CDR1 WSHSY, CDR2 SAAADI. The CDR3 reads CASSEFLGQAYYEQYF. The CDR3 DNA reads as TGCGCCAGCAGTGAGTTTCTGGGACAGGCGTACTACGAGCAGTACTTC.

The V call is TRBV19, the J call TRBJ2-2; D gene uncertain. Between the trimmed V and J ends, which lost 1 base and 4 bases, there was a span of 10 bases. The CDR3 length is 15 residues. Germline V gene lookup returns CDR1 LNHDA and CDR2 SQIVND (reference sequence). The DNA for the CDR3 is TGTGCCAGTAGTATAGTGGGATTTGGCACCGGGGAGCTGTTTTTT. Translation gives CASSIVGFGTGELFF.